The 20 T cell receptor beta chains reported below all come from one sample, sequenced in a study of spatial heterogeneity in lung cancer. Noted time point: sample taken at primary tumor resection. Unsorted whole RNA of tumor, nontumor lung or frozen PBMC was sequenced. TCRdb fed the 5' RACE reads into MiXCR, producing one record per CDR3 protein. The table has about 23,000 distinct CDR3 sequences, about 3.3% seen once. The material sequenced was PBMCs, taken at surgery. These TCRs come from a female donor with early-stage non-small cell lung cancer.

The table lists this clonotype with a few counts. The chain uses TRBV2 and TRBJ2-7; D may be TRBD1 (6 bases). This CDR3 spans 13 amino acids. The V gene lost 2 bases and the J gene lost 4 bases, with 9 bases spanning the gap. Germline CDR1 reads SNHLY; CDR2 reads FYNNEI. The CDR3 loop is CASSEQGIYEQYF. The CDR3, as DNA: TGTGCCAGCAGTGAACAGGGGATTTACGAGCAGTACTTC. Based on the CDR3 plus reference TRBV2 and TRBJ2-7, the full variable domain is EPEVTQTPSHQVTQMGQEVILRCVPISNHLYFYWYRQILGQKVEFLVSFYNNEISEKSEIFDDQFSVERPDGSNFTLKIRSTKLEDSAMYFCASSEQGIYEQYFGPGTRLTVT.

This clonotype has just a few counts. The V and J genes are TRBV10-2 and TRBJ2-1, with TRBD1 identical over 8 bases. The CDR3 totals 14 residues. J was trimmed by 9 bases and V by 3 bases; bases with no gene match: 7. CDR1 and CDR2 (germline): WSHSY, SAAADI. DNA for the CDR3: TGCGCCAGCAGTGACCGGACAGGGTTTTCTGAGCAGTTCTTC. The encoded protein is CASSDRTGFSEQFF.

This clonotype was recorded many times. The CDR3 DNA reads TGTGCCAGCAGCTTAGACGTGACAGGGCTACGACCCTATGGCTACACCTTC. This gives the protein CASSLDVTGLRPYGYTF. V usage is TRBV7-9 and J usage is TRBJ1-2, with 7 nucleotides matching TRBD1. Germline V gene data show CDR1 as SEHNR and CDR2 as FQNEAQ (reference sequence). The CDR3 totals 17 residues. The junction had 12 bases not matched to a gene; V was cut back by 1 base and J by 4 bases. Looking up the rest from reference TRBV7-9 and TRBJ1-2 gives the full variable domain: DTGVSQNPRHKITKRGQNVTFRCDPISEHNRLYWYRQTLGQGPEFLTYFQNEAQLEKSRLLSDRFSAERPKGSFSTLEIQRTEQGDSAMYLCASSLDVTGLRPYGYTFGSGTRLTVV.

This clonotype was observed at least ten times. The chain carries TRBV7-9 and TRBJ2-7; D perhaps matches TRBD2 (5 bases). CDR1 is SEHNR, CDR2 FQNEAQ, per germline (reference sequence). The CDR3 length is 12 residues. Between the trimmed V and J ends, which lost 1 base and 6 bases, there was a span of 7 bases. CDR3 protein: CASSLDRGEQYF. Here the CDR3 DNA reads TGTGCCAGCAGCTTAGACCGGGGCGAGCAGTACTTC. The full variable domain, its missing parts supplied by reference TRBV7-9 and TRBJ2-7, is DTGVSQNPRHKITKRGQNVTFRCDPISEHNRLYWYRQTLGQGPEFLTYFQNEAQLEKSRLLSDRFSAERPKGSFSTLEIQRTEQGDSAMYLCASSLDRGEQYFGPGTRLTVT.

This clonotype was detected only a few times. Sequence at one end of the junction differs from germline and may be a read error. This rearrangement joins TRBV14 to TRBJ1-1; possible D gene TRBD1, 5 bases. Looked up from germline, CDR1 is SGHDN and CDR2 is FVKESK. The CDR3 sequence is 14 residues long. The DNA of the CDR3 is TGTGCCAGCAGCCCAGGGCAGGTCCACACTGAAGCTCTCTTT. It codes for CASSPGQVHTEALF.

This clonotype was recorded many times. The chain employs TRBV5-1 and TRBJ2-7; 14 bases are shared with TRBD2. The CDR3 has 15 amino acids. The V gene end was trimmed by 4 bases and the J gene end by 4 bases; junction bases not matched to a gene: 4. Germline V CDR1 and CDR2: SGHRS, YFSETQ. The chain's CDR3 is CASSLGTSGSYEQYF. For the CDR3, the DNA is TGCGCCAGCAGCCTCGGGACTAGCGGGAGTTACGAGCAGTACTTC. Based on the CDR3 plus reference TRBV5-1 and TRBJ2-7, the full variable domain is KAGVTQTPRYLIKTRGQQVTLSCSPISGHRSVSWYQQTPGQGLQFLFEYFSETQRNKGNFPGRFSGRQFSNSRSEMNVSTLELGDSALYLCASSLGTSGSYEQYFGPGTRLTVT.

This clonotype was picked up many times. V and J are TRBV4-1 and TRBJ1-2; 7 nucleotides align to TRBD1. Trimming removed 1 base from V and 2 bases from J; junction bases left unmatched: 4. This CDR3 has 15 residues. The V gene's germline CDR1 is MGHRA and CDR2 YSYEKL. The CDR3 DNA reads TGCGCCAGCAGCCAAGGACAGGGTCGCAACTATGGCTACACCTTC. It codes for CASSQGQGRNYGYTF.

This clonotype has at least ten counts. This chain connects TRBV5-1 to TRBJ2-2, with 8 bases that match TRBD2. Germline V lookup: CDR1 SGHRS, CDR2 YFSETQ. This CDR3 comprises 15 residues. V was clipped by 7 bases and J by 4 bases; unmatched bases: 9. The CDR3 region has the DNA TGCGCCAGCGCCACAGCGGGAGAACTCACCGGGGAGCTGTTTTTT. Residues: CASATAGELTGELFF.

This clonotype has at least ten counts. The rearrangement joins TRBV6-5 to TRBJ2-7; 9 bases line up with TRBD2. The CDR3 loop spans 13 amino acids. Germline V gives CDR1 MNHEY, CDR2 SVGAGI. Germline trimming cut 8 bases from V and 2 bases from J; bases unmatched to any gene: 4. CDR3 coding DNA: TGTGCCAGCTCGGCGGGAGGGACCTACGAGCAGTACTTC. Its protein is CASSAGGTYEQYF.

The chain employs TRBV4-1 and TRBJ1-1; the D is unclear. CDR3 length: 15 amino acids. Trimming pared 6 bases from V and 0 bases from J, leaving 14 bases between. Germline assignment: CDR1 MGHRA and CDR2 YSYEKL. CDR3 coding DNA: TGCGCCAGCAGGGTTGGACGGGTACTGAACACTGAAGCTTTCTTT. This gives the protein CASRVGRVLNTEAFF.

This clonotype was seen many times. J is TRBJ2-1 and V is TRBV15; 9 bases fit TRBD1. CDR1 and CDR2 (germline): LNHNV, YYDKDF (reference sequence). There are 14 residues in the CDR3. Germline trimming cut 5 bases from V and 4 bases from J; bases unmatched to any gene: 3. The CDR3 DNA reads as TGTGCCACCAGCGGAGGACAGGGGTACAATGAGCAGTTCTTC. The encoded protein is CATSGGQGYNEQFF.

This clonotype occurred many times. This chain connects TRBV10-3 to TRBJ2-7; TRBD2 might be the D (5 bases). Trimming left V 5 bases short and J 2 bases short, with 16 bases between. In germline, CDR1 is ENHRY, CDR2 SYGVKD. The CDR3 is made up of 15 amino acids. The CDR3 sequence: CAISKRRTAPYEQYF. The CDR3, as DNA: TGTGCCATCAGTAAACGTAGGACTGCCCCCTACGAGCAGTACTTC.

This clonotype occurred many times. This chain's CDR3 is CARLISSTDTQYF. CDR3 nucleotide sequence: TGTGCCAGACTGATTTCTAGCACAGATACGCAGTATTTT. The chain couples TRBV6-4 to TRBJ2-3; no firm D call. CDR3 length equals 13 residues. V dropped 9 bases and J dropped 0 bases, with 10 bases sitting between them. The germline V gene encodes CDR1 MRHNA and CDR2 SNTAGT.

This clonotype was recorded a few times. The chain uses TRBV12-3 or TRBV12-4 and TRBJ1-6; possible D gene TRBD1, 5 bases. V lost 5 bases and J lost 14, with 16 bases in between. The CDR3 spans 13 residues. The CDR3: CASSPRVTATLHF. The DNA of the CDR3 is TGTGCCAGCAGTCCCAGGGTGACAGCAACCCTCCACTTT.

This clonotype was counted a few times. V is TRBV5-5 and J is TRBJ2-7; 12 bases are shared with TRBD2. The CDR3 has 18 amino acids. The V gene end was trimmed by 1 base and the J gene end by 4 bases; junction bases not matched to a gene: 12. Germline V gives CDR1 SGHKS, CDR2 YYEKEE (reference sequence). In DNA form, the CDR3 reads TGTGCCAGCAGCTTGTTGACTAGCGGGAGTTTTATTTTATACGAGCAGTACTTC. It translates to CASSLLTSGSFILYEQYF.

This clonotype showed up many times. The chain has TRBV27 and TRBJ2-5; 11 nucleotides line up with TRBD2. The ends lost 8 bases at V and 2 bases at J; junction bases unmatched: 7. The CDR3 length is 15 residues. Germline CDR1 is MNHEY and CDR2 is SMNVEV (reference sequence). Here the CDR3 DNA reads TGTGCCAGCGGTTACGGGACTAGCGGACAAGAGACCCAGTACTTC. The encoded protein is CASGYGTSGQETQYF.

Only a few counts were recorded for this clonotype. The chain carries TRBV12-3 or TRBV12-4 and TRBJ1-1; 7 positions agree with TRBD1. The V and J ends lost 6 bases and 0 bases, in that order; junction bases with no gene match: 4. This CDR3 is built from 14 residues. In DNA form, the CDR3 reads TGTGCCAGCAGCCGGGACAGCCTGAACACTGAAGCTTTCTTT. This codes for CASSRDSLNTEAFF.

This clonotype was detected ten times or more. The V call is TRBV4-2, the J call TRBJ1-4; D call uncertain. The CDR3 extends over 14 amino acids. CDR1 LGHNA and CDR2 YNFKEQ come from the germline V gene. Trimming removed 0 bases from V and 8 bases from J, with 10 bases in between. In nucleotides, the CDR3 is TGTGCCAGCAGCCAAGAGGCGGGGAGAGAAAAACTGTTTTTT. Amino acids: CASSQEAGREKLFF.

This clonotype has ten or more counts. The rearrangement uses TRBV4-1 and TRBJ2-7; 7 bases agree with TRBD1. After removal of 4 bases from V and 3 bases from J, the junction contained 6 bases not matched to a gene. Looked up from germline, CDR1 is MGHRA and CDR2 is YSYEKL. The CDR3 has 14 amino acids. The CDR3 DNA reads TGCGCCAGCAGCCGGGAGACAGGGCGCTACGAGCAGTACTTC. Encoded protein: CASSRETGRYEQYF.

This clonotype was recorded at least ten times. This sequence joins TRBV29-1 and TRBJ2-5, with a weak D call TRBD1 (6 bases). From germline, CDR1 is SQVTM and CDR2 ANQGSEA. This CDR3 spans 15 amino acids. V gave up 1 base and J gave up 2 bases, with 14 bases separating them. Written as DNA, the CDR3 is TGCAGCGTTGAAGCACAGGGTAAATATCAAGAGACCCAGTACTTC. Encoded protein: CSVEAQGKYQETQYF.